This T cell receptor (beta chain) was retrieved from a study of long-term antiretroviral therapy in people with HIV. Whole-study context: The earliest specimens came about a decade ahead of the 2015 immediate-ART recommendation.

Regarding the study as a whole: Post-treatment diversity went higher with ART but stayed below transplant donor controls. Across all time points, the repertoire was dominated by clones that expanded before ART.

As regards this clone: Antigen specificity is unknown.

This was the immunoSEQ v3.0 assay at survey level. Generated by immunoSEQ multiplex PCR, the TCRdb table keeps only in-frame clones and is missing some. Counted here are 34,000 or so clones, 94% occurring once; the ten biggest clones make up 3.7%. The V and J ends lost 6 bases and 2 bases respectively, with 4 bases between them. CDR1 and CDR2 (germline): DFQATT, SNEGSKA (reference sequence). The CDR3 runs 10 residues. This sequence joins TRBV20-1 and TRBJ2-5; D is uncertain. This sequence was found in a woman between 45 and 65 years old with HIV. The sequenced sample was unsorted PBMCs, obtained 5 to 5.5 years after starting antiretroviral therapy. The CDR3 sequence is CSAFQETQYF. The DNA for the CDR3 is TGCAGTGCCTTTCAAGAGACCCAGTACTTC.